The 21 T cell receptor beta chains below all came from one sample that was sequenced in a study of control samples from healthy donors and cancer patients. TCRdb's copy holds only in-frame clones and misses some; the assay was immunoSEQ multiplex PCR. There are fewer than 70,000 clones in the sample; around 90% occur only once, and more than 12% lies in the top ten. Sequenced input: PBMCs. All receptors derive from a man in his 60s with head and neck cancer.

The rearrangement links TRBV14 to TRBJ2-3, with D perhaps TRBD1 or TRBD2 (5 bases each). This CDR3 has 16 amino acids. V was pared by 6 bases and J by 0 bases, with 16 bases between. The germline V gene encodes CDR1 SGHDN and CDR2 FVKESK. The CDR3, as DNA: TGTGCCAGCAGTCGCGATCCGGGACGGAGCACAGATACGCAGTATTTT. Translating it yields CASSRDPGRSTDTQYF.

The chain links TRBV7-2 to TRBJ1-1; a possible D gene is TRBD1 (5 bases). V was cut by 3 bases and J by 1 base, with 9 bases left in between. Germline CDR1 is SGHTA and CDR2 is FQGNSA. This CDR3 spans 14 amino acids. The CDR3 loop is CASSFYGANTEAFF. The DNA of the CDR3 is TGTGCCAGCAGCTTTTACGGGGCGAACACTGAAGCTTTCTTT.

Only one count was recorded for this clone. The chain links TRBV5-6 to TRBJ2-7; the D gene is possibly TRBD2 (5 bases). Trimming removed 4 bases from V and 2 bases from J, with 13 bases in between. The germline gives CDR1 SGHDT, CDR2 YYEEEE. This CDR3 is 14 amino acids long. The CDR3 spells CASSTPQRAYEQYF. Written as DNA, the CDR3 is TGTGCCAGCAGCACCCCCCAGAGGGCCTACGAGCAGTACTTC.

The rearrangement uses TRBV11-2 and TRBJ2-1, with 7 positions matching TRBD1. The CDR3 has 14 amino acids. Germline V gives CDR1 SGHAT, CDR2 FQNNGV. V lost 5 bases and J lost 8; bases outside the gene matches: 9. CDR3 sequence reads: CASSPGTDGYEQFF. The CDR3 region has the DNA TGTGCCAGCAGCCCCGGGACAGACGGGTATGAGCAGTTCTTC. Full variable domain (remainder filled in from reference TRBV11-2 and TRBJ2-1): EAGVAQSPRYKIIEKRQSVAFWCNPISGHATLYWYQQILGQGPKLLIQFQNNGVVDDSQLPKDRFSAERLKGVDSTLKIQPAKLEDSAVYLCASSPGTDGYEQFFGPGTRLTVL.

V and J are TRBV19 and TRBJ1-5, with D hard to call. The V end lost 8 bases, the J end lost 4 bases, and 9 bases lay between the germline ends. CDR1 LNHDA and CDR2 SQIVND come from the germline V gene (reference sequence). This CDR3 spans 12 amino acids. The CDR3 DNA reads TGTGCCAGTTCAGGCCCAAATCAGCCCCAGCATTTT. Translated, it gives CASSGPNQPQHF. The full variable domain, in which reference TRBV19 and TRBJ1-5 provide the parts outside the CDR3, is DGGITQSPKYLFRKEGQNVTLSCEQNLNHDAMYWYRQDPGQGLRLIYYSQIVNDFQKGDIAEGYSVSREKKESFPLTVTSAQKNPTAFYLCASSGPNQPQHFGDGTRLSIL.

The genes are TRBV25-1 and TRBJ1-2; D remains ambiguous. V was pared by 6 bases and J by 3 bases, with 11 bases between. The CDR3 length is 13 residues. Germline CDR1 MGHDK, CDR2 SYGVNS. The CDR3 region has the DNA TGTGCCAGCAGCAATCAGGTGGACTATGGCTACACCTTC. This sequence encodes CASSNQVDYGYTF.

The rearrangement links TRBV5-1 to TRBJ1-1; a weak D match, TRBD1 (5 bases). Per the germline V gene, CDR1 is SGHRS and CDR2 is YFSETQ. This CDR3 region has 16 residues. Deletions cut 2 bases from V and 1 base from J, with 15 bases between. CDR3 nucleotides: TGCGCCAGCAGCTTCGATAGGACAAATAAGAACACTGAAGCTTTCTTT. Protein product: CASSFDRTNKNTEAFF.

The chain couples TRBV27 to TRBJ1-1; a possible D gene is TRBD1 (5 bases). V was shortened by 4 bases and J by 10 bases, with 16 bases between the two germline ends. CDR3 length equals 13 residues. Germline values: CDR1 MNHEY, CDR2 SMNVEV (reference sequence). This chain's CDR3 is CASSYPGTGRAFF. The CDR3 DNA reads TGTGCCAGCAGTTACCCCGGGACGGGAAGAGCTTTCTTT.

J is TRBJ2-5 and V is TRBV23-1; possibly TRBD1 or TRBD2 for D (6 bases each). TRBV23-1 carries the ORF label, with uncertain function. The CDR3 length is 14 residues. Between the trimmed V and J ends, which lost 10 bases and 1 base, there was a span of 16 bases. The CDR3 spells CATDAGGGQETQYF. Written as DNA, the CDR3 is TGCGCCACCGATGCCGGGGGCGGCCAAGAGACCCAGTACTTC.

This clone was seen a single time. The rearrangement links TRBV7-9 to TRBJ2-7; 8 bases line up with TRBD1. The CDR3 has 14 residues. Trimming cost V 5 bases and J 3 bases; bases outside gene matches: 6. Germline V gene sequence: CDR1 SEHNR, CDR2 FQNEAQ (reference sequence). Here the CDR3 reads CASSQGQALYEQYF. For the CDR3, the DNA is TGTGCCAGCAGCCAGGGACAGGCCCTCTACGAGCAGTACTTC.

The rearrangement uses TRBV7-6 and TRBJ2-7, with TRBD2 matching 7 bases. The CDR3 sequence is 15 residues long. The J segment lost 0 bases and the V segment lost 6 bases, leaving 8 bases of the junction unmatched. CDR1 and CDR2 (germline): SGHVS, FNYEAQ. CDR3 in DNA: TGTGCCAGCAGGCTAGCGGAACTCAGCTCCTACGAGCAGTACTTC. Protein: CASRLAELSSYEQYF.

CDR3 sequence: CASSYGTEYDTEAFF. The CDR3, as DNA: TGTGCCAGCAGCTACGGGACAGAGTACGACACTGAAGCTTTCTTT. V gene TRBV7-9 combines with J gene TRBJ1-1, with 7 bases lining up with TRBD1. The CDR3 runs 15 residues. V trimming: 4 bases; J trimming: 3 bases; junction bases outside the gene matches: 8. In germline, CDR1 is SEHNR, CDR2 FQNEAQ (reference sequence).

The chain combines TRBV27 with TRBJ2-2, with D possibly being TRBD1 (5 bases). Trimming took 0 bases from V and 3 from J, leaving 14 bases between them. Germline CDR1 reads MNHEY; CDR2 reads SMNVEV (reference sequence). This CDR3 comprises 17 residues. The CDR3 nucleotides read TGTGCCAGCAGTTTATCTTTTGTTGGGGCCTACACCGGGGAGCTGTTTTTT. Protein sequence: CASSLSFVGAYTGELFF.

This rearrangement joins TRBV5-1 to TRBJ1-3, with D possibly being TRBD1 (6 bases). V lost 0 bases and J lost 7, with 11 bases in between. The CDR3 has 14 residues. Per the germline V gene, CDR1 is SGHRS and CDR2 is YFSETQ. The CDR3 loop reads CASSLGQGTNTIYF. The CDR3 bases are TGCGCCAGCAGCTTGGGCCAGGGGACTAACACCATATATTTT.

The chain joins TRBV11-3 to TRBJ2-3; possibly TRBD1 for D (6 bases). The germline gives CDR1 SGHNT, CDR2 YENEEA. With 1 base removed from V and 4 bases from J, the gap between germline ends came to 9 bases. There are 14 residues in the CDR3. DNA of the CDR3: TGTGCCAGCAGCTTAGCATCAGGGGCAGATACGCAGTATTTT. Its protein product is CASSLASGADTQYF.

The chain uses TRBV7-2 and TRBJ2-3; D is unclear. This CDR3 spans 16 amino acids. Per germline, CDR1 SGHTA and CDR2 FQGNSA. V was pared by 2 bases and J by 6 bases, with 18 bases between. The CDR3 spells CASSLLGPIPGDTQYF. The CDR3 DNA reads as TGTGCCAGCAGCTTATTGGGCCCGATCCCTGGGGATACGCAGTATTTT. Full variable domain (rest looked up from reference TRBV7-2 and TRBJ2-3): GAGVSQSPSNKVTEKGKDVELRCDPISGHTALYWYRQSLGQGLEFLIYFQGNSAPDKSGLPSDRFSAERTGGSVSTLTIQRTQQEDSAVYLCASSLLGPIPGDTQYFGPGTRLTVL.

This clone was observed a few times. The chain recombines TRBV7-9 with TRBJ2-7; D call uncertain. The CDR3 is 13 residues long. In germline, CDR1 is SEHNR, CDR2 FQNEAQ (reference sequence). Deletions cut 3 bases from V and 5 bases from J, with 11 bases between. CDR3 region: CASSFQAGDEQYF. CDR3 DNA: TGTGCCAGCAGCTTCCAAGCAGGCGACGAGCAGTACTTC.

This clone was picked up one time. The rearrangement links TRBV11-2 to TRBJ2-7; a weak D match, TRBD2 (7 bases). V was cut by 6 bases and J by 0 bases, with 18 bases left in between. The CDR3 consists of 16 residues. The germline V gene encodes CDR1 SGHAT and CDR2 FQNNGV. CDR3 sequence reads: CASSDPGGTSSYEQYF. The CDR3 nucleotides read TGTGCCAGCAGTGATCCGGGGGGCACAAGCTCCTACGAGCAGTACTTC.

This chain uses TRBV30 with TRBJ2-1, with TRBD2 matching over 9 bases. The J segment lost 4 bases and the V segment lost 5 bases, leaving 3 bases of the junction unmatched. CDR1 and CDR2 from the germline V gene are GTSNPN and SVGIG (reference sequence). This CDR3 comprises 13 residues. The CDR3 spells CAWGLATYNEQFF. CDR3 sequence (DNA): TGTGCCTGGGGACTAGCGACATACAATGAGCAGTTCTTC.

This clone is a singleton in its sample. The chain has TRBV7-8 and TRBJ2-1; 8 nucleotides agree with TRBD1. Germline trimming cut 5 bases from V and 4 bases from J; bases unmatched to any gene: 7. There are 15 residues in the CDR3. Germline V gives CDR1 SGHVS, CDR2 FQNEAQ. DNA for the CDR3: TGTGCCAGCAGCCCAAAGGACAGGGTATACAATGAGCAGTTCTTC. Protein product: CASSPKDRVYNEQFF.

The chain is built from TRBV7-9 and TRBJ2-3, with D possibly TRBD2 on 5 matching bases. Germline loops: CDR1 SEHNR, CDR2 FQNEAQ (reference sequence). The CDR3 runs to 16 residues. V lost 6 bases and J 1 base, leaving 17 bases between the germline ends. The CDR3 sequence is CASSILGAAGTDTQYF. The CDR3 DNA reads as TGTGCCAGCAGTATACTCGGAGCGGCTGGCACAGATACGCAGTATTTT.